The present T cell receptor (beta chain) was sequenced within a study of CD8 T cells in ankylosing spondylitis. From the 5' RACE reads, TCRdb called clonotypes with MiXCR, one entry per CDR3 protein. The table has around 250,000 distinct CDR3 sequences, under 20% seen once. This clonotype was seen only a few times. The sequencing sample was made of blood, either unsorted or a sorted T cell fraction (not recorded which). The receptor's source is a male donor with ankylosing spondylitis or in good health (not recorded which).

CDR3 loop: CASSLWSSTDTQYF. CDR3 sequence (DNA): TGCGCCAGCAGCTTGTGGTCTAGCACAGATACGCAGTATTTT. V is TRBV5-1 and J is TRBJ2-3, with D uncertain. Germline CDR1 reads SGHRS; CDR2 reads YFSETQ. V lost 1 base and J lost 0, with 6 bases in between. The CDR3 totals 14 residues.